Shown below are 27 T cell receptor beta chains from a single sample sequenced in a study of Graves' ophthalmopathy and Graves' hyperthyroidism. Amplification of the TCR beta CDR3 regions used RNA transcripts (as template). HTBI primers were used in a first-round RT-PCR, which preceded a second-round multiplex PCR. A single record per CDR3 protein comes from TCRdb applying MiXCR to the multiplex PCR reads. The table records almost 750,000 distinct CDR3 sequences, roughly 41% of them present only once. Sequences were obtained from peripheral blood. The receptors stem from an adult man with Graves' ophthalmopathy.

The chain is built from TRBV7-2 and TRBJ2-7; 9 bases are shared with TRBD2. Germline CDR1 SGHTA, CDR2 FQGNSA. V dropped 8 bases and J dropped 2; count of bases not matched to a gene: 10. The CDR3 is 15 residues long. The CDR3 spells CASCDSGTSTYEQYF. The CDR3 coding sequence is TGTGCCAGCTGTGATAGCGGGACTAGCACCTACGAGCAGTACTTC.

V and J are TRBV25-1 and TRBJ2-7; D not certain. Germline V gives CDR1 MGHDK, CDR2 SYGVNS. This CDR3 has 13 residues. CDR3 residues: CATLTGSHLEQYF. DNA for the CDR3: TGTGCTACCCTCACCGGTTCCCACCTCGAGCAGTACTTC.

This clonotype was detected ten times or more. J is TRBJ1-5 and V is TRBV29-1, with TRBD1 matching 10 bases. The CDR3 runs to 14 residues. Losses at the gene ends were 7 bases for V and 4 bases for J; bases not matched to a gene: 7. In germline, CDR1 is SQVTM, CDR2 ANQGSEA. CDR3 loop: CSAMGQGINQPQHF. The CDR3 DNA follows: TGCAGCGCCATGGGACAGGGGATTAATCAGCCCCAGCATTTT.

Comments on this clonotype: Since a much larger clone is just one base distant, this may be a read error. The chain carries TRBV2 and TRBJ2-7; D not resolved. Looked up from germline, CDR1 is SNHLY and CDR2 is FYNNEI. The CDR3 is made up of 12 amino acids. In DNA form, the CDR3 reads TGTGCCAGCGCAAGCCCTACCTACGAGCGGTACTTC. Translated: CASASPTYERYF.

This chain connects TRBV10-3 to TRBJ1-1; D may be TRBD1 (5 bases). V was shortened by 4 bases and J by 4 bases, with 19 bases between the two germline ends. CDR1 is ENHRY and CDR2 is SYGVKD in the germline V gene. This CDR3 region has 16 residues. CDR3 sequence reads: CAISARVGGVVTEAFF. The CDR3 coding sequence is TGTGCCATCAGTGCTAGAGTGGGGGGGGTCGTCACTGAAGCTTTCTTT.

This chain joins TRBV10-3 and TRBJ1-1; D gene uncertain. The CDR3 sequence is 13 residues long. Germline CDR1 ENHRY, CDR2 SYGVKD. The V end was cut by 10 bases, the J end by 6 bases, with 18 bases between. CDR3 sequence reads: CASIRLANPEAFF. CDR3 bases: TGTGCCAGCATCAGGTTGGCCAACCCTGAAGCTTTCTTT.

This clonotype was counted a few times. The chain recombines TRBV5-1 with TRBJ2-7, with 8 bases lining up with TRBD2. This CDR3 is built from 15 residues. Germline V gene lookup returns CDR1 SGHRS and CDR2 YFSETQ. The junction had 11 bases not matched to a gene; V was cut back by 4 bases and J by 5 bases. In nucleotides, the CDR3 is TGCGCCAGCAGCCCCACGACTAGCGCGCCTGACGAGCAGTACTTC. It translates to CASSPTTSAPDEQYF. The variable domain in full, with the rest retrieved from reference TRBV5-1 and TRBJ2-7, is KAGVTQTPRYLIKTRGQQVTLSCSPISGHRSVSWYQQTPGQGLQFLFEYFSETQRNKGNFPGRFSGRQFSNSRSEMNVSTLELGDSALYLCASSPTTSAPDEQYFGPGTRLTVT.

In this sample, this clonotype turned up many times. The chain carries TRBV19 and TRBJ1-1; 8 nucleotides agree with TRBD1. J was trimmed by 6 bases and V by 6 bases; bases with no gene match: 3. Germline V gene sequence: CDR1 LNHDA, CDR2 SQIVND (reference sequence). The CDR3 has 12 residues. This CDR3 is CASRAGGPEAFF. CDR3 nucleotides: TGTGCCAGTAGGGCAGGGGGCCCTGAAGCTTTCTTT.

This clonotype was recorded at least ten times. As DNA, the CDR3 is TGTGCCAGCAGTGGGGACAGCCGAGAGACCCAGTACTTC. Translating it yields CASSGDSRETQYF. V gene TRBV2 combines with J gene TRBJ2-5; 7 bases line up with TRBD1. V trimming: 4 bases; J trimming: 4 bases; junction bases outside the gene matches: 3. Germline CDR1 and CDR2: SNHLY and FYNNEI. The CDR3 runs to 13 residues. The full variable domain, rest sourced from reference TRBV2 and TRBJ2-5, is EPEVTQTPSHQVTQMGQEVILRCVPISNHLYFYWYRQILGQKVEFLVSFYNNEISEKSEIFDDQFSVERPDGSNFTLKIRSTKLEDSAMYFCASSGDSRETQYFGPGTRLLVL.

Only one count was recorded for this clonotype. The chain links TRBV29-1 to TRBJ1-1; 8 positions agree with TRBD1. CDR3 length: 13 amino acids. Germline assignment: CDR1 SQVTM and CDR2 ANQGSEA. J lost 3 bases, V lost 5 bases, and 5 bases had no gene match. CDR3: CSVRSGGDTEAFF. In DNA, the CDR3 is TGCAGCGTTAGGTCAGGGGGCGACACTGAAGCTTTCTTT. Supplemented by reference TRBV29-1 and TRBJ1-1, the full variable domain reads SAVISQKPSRDICQRGTSLTIQCQVDSQVTMMFWYRQQPGQSLTLIATANQGSEATYESGFVIDKFPISRPNLTFSTLTVSNMSPEDSSIYLCSVRSGGDTEAFFGQGTRLTVV.

Comments on this clonotype: This may arise from a read error, as a much more abundant clone is one base away. The chain couples TRBV7-9 to TRBJ1-1; no firm D call. The CDR3 is made up of 12 amino acids. Germline V gene data show CDR1 as SEHNR and CDR2 as FQNEAQ (reference sequence). V lost 5 bases and J 5 bases, leaving 9 bases between the germline ends. The CDR3 DNA is TGTGCCAGCAGCCCTCCTATAACTGAAGCTTTCTTT. Translated, it gives CASSPPITEAFF.

This clonotype was counted at least ten times. The DNA of the CDR3 is TGCAGTGCTAGAGATCAGGACAGGTTAACGACTGAAGCTTTCTTT. Its translation: CSARDQDRLTTEAFF. The chain links TRBV20-1 to TRBJ1-1, with TRBD1 matching 7 bases. The CDR3 sequence is 15 residues long. Germline V CDR1 and CDR2: DFQATT, SNEGSKA (reference sequence). V was clipped by 0 bases and J by 5 bases; unmatched bases: 9.

The CDR3 reads CASSPSGDRLNTEAFF. DNA of the CDR3: TGTGCCAGCAGCCCATCCGGAGACAGGTTGAACACTGAAGCTTTCTTT. The chain employs TRBV7-9 and TRBJ1-1; a possible D gene is TRBD1 (6 bases). Germline CDR1 is SEHNR and CDR2 is FQNEAQ (reference sequence). This CDR3 has 16 amino acids. Trimming removed 5 bases from V and 0 bases from J, with 16 bases in between. Full variable domain (outside the CDR3, taken from reference TRBV7-9 and TRBJ1-1): DTGVSQNPRHKITKRGQNVTFRCDPISEHNRLYWYRQTLGQGPEFLTYFQNEAQLEKSRLLSDRFSAERPKGSFSTLEIQRTEQGDSAMYLCASSPSGDRLNTEAFFGQGTRLTVV.

As regards this clonotype: A much larger clone is a single base away; this may be a read error. The chain recombines TRBV2 with TRBJ1-3; no reliable D call. V was trimmed by 4 bases and J by 0 bases, leaving 13 bases between them. The CDR3 runs 16 residues. Germline assignment: CDR1 SNHLY and CDR2 FYNNEI. The CDR3 DNA reads TGTGCCAGCAGTGCGGACGTACCGAGCTCTGGAAACACCATATATTTT. Amino acid sequence: CASSADVPSSGNTIYF.

The chain links TRBV2 to TRBJ1-5; D perhaps matches TRBD1 (5 bases). V gave up 7 bases and J gave up 8 bases, with 18 bases separating them. The germline gives CDR1 SNHLY, CDR2 FYNNEI. This CDR3 is built from 14 residues. CDR3 coding DNA: TGTGCCAGCACCTGGGACCGGCTGGGTGAGCCCCAGCATTTT. Translating it yields CASTWDRLGEPQHF.

This clonotype was recorded only once. An end of the junction differs from the germline gene, which may be a read error. This rearrangement joins TRBV25-1 to TRBJ2-2, with D uncertain. Per germline, CDR1 MGHDK and CDR2 SYGVNS. The CDR3 is 15 amino acids. CDR3 sequence (DNA): TGTGCCGGCAGTCCCCCCCAGACGAACACCGGGGAGCTGTTTTTT. It specifies CAGSPPQTNTGELFF.

This chain joins TRBV7-9 and TRBJ1-4, with D uncertain. The germline V gene has CDR1 SEHNR and CDR2 FQNEAQ (reference sequence). This CDR3 is built from 14 residues. V was pared by 5 bases and J by 7 bases, with 14 bases between. CDR3 nucleotides: TGTGCCAGCAGCCTCCCAGTAGGGTCTGAAAAACTGTTTTTT. This encodes CASSLPVGSEKLFF.

V gene TRBV25-1 combines with J gene TRBJ2-2; 7 bases agree with TRBD1. This CDR3 spans 18 amino acids. V was clipped by 6 bases and J by 0 bases; unmatched bases: 13. Germline assignment: CDR1 MGHDK and CDR2 SYGVNS. The CDR3 loop is CASSLIGQVKANTGELFF. DNA of the CDR3: TGTGCCAGCAGCCTAATCGGACAGGTTAAAGCGAACACCGGGGAGCTGTTTTTT.

As to this clonotype: Since a much larger clone is just one base distant, this may be a read error. The chain employs TRBV24-1 and TRBJ2-5; weak D call: TRBD1 (5 bases). With 4 bases removed from V and 4 bases from J, the gap between germline ends came to 18 bases. This CDR3 comprises 16 residues. From germline, CDR1 is KGHDR and CDR2 SFDVKD. The CDR3 DNA follows: TGTGCCACCAGTGACTCTTATCTAGGGGCACGAGAGACCCAGTACTTC. Translating it yields CATSDSYLGARETQYF.

The chain couples TRBV15 to TRBJ1-2; a weak D match, TRBD1 (6 bases). Germline CDR1 and CDR2: LNHNV and YYDKDF (reference sequence). CDR3 length: 15 residues. V shed 3 bases and J shed 0 bases, with 11 bases lying between them. CDR3 in amino acids: CATSRGGTSNYGYTF. The CDR3 DNA sequence: TGTGCCACCAGCAGGGGGGGCACCTCTAACTATGGCTACACCTTC.

The chain combines TRBV20-1 with TRBJ2-2; 10 bases align to TRBD2. Germline V CDR1 and CDR2: DFQATT, SNEGSKA (reference sequence). The CDR3 extends over 16 amino acids. V shed 5 bases, J shed 5 bases, and the junction held 11 bases outside the gene matches. DNA of the CDR3: TGCAGTGCTGCGCGAACTAGCGGGATTGGGACCGGGGAGCTGTTTTTT. This translates into CSAARTSGIGTGELFF.

This clonotype has more than one count but fewer than ten. The rearrangement uses TRBV6-6 and TRBJ2-7; TRBD2 is a possible D gene (6 bases). Germline V gene data show CDR1 as MNHNY and CDR2 as SVGAGI (reference sequence). The CDR3 covers 14 residues. With 5 bases removed from V and 4 bases from J, the gap between germline ends came to 15 bases. CDR3 protein: CASSGGINLYEQYF. The CDR3 DNA reads TGTGCCAGCAGTGGAGGGATCAACCTTTACGAGCAGTACTTC.

The chain recombines TRBV19 with TRBJ2-3; TRBD1 matches 7 bases. The length of the CDR3 is 16 residues. CDR1 and CDR2 (germline): LNHDA, SQIVND (reference sequence). After removal of 7 bases from V and 6 bases from J, the junction contained 16 bases not matched to a gene. CDR3 protein: CASTPEQGSGSDTQYF. CDR3 coding DNA: TGTGCCAGTACTCCAGAACAGGGGAGTGGTTCGGATACGCAGTATTTT.

This clonotype has a count of ten or more. The rearrangement uses TRBV10-2 and TRBJ2-5; D possibly uses TRBD1 or TRBD2 (5 bases each). Germline lookup yields CDR1 WSHSY and CDR2 SAAADI. The CDR3 extends over 14 amino acids. V lost 2 bases and J lost 3, with 10 bases in between. The CDR3 loop is CASSEGTVEETQYF. DNA of the CDR3: TGCGCCAGCAGTGAGGGGACGGTGGAAGAGACCCAGTACTTC.

At least ten counts were recorded for this clonotype. The genes are TRBV29-1 and TRBJ2-7, with D uncertain. This CDR3 region has 12 residues. CDR1 is SQVTM and CDR2 is ANQGSEA in the germline V gene. The V and J ends lost 1 base and 2 bases respectively, with 6 bases between them. CDR3 protein: CSVEAAPYEQYF. Here the CDR3 DNA reads TGCAGCGTTGAAGCCGCTCCCTACGAGCAGTACTTC.

The chain uses TRBV25-1 and TRBJ1-2; weak D call: TRBD1 (5 bases). The CDR3 totals 17 residues. Germline-derived CDR1 and CDR2 are MGHDK and SYGVNS. The V end was cut by 5 bases, the J end by 0 bases, with 19 bases between. CDR3 protein: CASSYLGYSGANYGYTF. The DNA of the CDR3 is TGTGCCAGCAGTTACTTGGGCTACTCGGGGGCTAACTATGGCTACACCTTC.

This clonotype was counted a single time. A much larger clone differs from this one at a single base, so this may be a read error. This sequence joins TRBV7-2 and TRBJ2-5; weak D call: TRBD1 (5 bases). The CDR3 is 14 residues long. The V gene's germline CDR1 is SGHTA and CDR2 FQGNSA. The CDR3 is CVSSLEQEQETQYF. The CDR3 DNA is TGTGTCAGCAGCTTAGAACAGGAACAAGAGACCCAGTACTTC.